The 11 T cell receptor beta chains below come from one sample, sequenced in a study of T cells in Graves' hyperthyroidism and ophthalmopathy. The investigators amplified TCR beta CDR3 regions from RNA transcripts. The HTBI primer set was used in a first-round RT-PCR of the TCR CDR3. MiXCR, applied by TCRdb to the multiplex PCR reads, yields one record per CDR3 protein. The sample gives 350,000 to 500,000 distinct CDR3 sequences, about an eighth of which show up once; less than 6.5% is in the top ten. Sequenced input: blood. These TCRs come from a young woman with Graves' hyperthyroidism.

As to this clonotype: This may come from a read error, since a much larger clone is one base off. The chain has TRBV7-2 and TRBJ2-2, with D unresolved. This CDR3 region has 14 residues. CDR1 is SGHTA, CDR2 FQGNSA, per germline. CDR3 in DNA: TGTGTCAGCAGCTTAAGGCAGACCGTTGGGGAGCTGTTTTTT. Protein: CVSSLRQTVGELFF.

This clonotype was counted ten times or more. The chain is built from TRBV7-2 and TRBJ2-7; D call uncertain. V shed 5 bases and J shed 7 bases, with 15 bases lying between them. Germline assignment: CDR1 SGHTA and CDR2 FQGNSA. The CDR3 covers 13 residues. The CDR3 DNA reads TGTGCCAGCAGCCGACAAAAGCGCTTTGAGCAGTACTTC. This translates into CASSRQKRFEQYF.

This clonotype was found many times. CDR3 residues: CASSDPPDGPQHF. In nucleotides, the CDR3 is TGTGCCAGCAGTGACCCGCCCGATGGGCCCCAGCATTTT. The chain couples TRBV6-1 to TRBJ1-5; D remains unclear. Germline V gene lookup returns CDR1 MNHNS and CDR2 SASEGT. This CDR3 is 13 amino acids long. V gave up 3 bases and J gave up 9 bases, with 12 bases separating them.

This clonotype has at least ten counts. CDR3 sequence: CSAPGQGDTEAFF. The CDR3 bases are TGCAGTGCGCCGGGACAGGGGGACACTGAAGCTTTCTTT. This rearrangement joins TRBV20-1 to TRBJ1-1; TRBD1 matches at 11 bases. This CDR3 is 13 amino acids long. Losses at the gene ends were 6 bases for V and 3 bases for J; bases not matched to a gene: 3. CDR1 and CDR2 from the germline V gene are DFQATT and SNEGSKA (reference sequence).

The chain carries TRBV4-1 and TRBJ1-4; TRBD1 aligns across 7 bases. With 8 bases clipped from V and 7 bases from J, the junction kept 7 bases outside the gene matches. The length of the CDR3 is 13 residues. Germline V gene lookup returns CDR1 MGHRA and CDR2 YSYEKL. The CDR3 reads CASAGQEGEKLFF. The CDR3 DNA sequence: TGCGCCAGCGCAGGACAGGAGGGTGAAAAACTGTTTTTT.

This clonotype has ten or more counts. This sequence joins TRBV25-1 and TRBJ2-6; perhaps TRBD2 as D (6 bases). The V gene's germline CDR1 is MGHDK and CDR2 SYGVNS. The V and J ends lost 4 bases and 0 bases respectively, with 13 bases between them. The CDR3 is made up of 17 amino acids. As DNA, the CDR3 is TGTGCCAGCAGTGGAACGGGACTCCCCTCTGGGGCCAACGTCCTGACTTTC. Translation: CASSGTGLPSGANVLTF.

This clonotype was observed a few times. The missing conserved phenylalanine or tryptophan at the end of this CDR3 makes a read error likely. The CDR3 region has the DNA TGTGCCAGCAGTTTGACCGGAGGATACACTGAAGCTTTCTCT. It codes for CASSLTGGYTEAFS. This chain connects TRBV28 to TRBJ1-1, with D unresolved. Germline V CDR1 and CDR2: MDHEN, SYDVKM. This CDR3 contains 14 residues. Trimming cost V 3 bases and J 3 bases, with 11 bases left between them.

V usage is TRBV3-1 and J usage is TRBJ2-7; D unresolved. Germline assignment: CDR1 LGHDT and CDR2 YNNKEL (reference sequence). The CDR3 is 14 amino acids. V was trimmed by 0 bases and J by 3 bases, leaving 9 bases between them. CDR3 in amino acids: CASSQDLTNYEQYF. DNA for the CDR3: TGTGCCAGCAGCCAAGATCTGACCAACTACGAGCAGTACTTC.

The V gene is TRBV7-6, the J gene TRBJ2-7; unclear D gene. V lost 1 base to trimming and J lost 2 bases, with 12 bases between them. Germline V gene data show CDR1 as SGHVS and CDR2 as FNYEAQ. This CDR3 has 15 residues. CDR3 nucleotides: TGTGCCAGCAGCTTAGATCCCCTTCCTGCCTACGAGCAGTACTTC. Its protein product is CASSLDPLPAYEQYF.

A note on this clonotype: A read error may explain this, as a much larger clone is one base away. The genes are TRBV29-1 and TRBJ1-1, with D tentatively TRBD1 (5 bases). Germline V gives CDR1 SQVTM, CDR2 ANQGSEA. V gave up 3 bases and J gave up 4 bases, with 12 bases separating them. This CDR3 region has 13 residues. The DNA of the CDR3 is TGCAGCGTTGAGAGCGGGGCTGGCACTGAAGCTTTCTTT. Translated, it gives CSVESGAGTEAFF.

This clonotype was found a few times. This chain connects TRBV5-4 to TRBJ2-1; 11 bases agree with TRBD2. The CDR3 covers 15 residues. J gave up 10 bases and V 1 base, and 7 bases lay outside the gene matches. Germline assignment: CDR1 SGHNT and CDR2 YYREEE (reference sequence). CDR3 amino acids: CASSLTSGRSGEQFF. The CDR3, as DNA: TGTGCCAGCAGCTTGACTAGCGGGAGATCGGGGGAGCAGTTCTTC.